This TCR beta chain is drawn from a study of T cell repertoires in cytomegalovirus infection (dated by TCRdb to between 2017 and 2020). About the study as a whole: Recently identified HLA-C-restricted CMV epitopes, whose presentation resists viral immunomodulation, were targeted by peptide stimulations together with well-studied HLA-B-restricted epitopes. Donor HLA type was relevant to the analysis, because carriage of CMV infection together with the matching HLA type was indicated by public TCR beta signatures. The paper as a whole reports these results and caveats: Carriers of CMV infection plus the relevant HLA type were discriminated by the cumulative frequency of public TCR beta family members in the study cohort and in an independent approximately 400-donor cohort. The ex vivo response was dominated by HLA-C-restricted CMV-specific TCR beta clonotypes, which also provided the single most frequent clonotype in two of eight donors.

This sample was sequenced with an Illumina HiSeq 1500. TCRdb reran the public reads through fastp at Q25 and MiXCR, keeping productive beta chains. All rows with the same CDR3 protein become a single entry with the most common DNA and genes. Across this sample there are about 69,000 distinct CDR3 sequences, with 25% to 30% seen only once. The leading ten clones occupy 50% to 70% of the sample. Reading the label with the study, this specimen's treatment or condition is: in vitro stimulation with specific CMV peptide epitopes to enrich CMV-specific T cells. In this sample, this clonotype turned up a few times. The antigen it binds to is not known. Per-nucleotide qualities are absent, and no much larger clonotype sits a single base away. V and J lose 1 base and 6 bases, and a span of 16 bases separates them. The cysteine opens and the phenylalanine closes a CDR3 of 15 amino acids. The retained sequence is limited to the CDR3, 45 bases, with the frame set at the first base. The germline V gene (reference sequence) sets CDR1 to SGHAT and CDR2 to FQDESV.

This TCR was recovered from a human donor in good health (CMV status not recorded). Some clones in this sample may be carry-over from other donors' samples. The V gene is TRBV11-1 and the J gene is TRBJ2-7; the D gene is possibly TRBD1, with 6 bases matching. This specimen was CD8+ T cells from cultured PBMCs, taken from culture after CMV antigen stimulation. The encoded CDR3 is CASSLEGHLFGEQYF. The DNA sequence follows: TGTGCCAGCAGCTTAGAGGGACACCTTTTCGGCGAGCAGTACTTC. The full variable domain, completed from the reference TRBV11-1 and TRBJ2-7 proteins outside the CDR3, reads EAEVAQSPRYKITEKSQAVAFWCDPISGHATLYWYRQILGQGPELLVQFQDESVVDDSQLPKDRFSAERLKGVDSTLKIQPAELGDSAMYLCASSLEGHLFGEQYFGPGTRLTVT.